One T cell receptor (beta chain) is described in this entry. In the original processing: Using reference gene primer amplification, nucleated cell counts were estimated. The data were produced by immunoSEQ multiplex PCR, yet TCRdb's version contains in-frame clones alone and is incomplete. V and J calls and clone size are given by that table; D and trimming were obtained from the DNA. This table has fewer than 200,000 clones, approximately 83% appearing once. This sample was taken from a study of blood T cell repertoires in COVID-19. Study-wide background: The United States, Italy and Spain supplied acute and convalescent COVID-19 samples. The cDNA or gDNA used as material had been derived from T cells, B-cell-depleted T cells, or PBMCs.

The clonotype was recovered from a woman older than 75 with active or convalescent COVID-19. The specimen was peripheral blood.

The CDR3 DNA reads TGCGCCAGCAGCGAGGACACGGTCGCGGACACCATATATTTT. Its translation is CASSEDTVADTIYF. The chain links TRBV4-3 to TRBJ1-3, with a tentative D call TRBD1 (5 bases). The germline gives CDR1 LGHNA, CDR2 YSLEER. The CDR3 runs to 14 residues. V was trimmed by 5 bases and J by 8 bases, leaving 16 bases between them.